This TCR beta chain was recorded in a study of T-cell reconstitution after alpha-beta-depleted transplantation in children. This clonotype was picked up a small number of times. CDR1 and CDR2 from the germline V gene are SEHNR and FQNEAQ (reference sequence). The CDR3 covers 16 residues. Trimming left V 3 bases short and J 2 bases short, with 17 bases between. A TCRbeta library incorporating unique molecular identifiers was prepared. TCRdb reprocessed the PCR reads with MiXCR, giving one entry per CDR3 protein. The table has about 270,000 distinct CDR3 sequences, nearly 10% seen once; the top ten hold over 9%.

The sequencing here drew on PBMCs from the stem cell graft donor, taken from the stem cell graft. The chain employs TRBV7-9 and TRBJ2-7; possibly TRBD1 or TRBD2 for D (6 bases each). The sequence derives from a human donor who donated a stem cell graft to a child with SCID. The CDR3 sequence: CASSFLGGTQTYEQYF. Written as DNA, the CDR3 is TGTGCCAGCAGCTTCCTAGGGGGGACACAAACCTACGAGCAGTACTTC.